The table lists the clone carrying this TCR beta chain with a few counts. This sample was included in a study of T cell repertoires in cytomegalovirus infection. The ends were cut back, 4 bases at V and 1 base at J, with 12 bases in the middle. Germline loops: CDR1 SGHAT, CDR2 FQNNGV. The CDR3 is made up of 15 amino acids. MiXCR, applied by TCRdb to the reads, yields one record per CDR3 protein. The sample has 170,000 or so distinct CDR3 sequences, about 18% seen once. Sequenced material: CD8+ T cells from PBMCs. The J gene is TRBJ2-3, the V gene TRBV11-2; D is unresolved. The TCR originated in a human donor in good health (CMV status not recorded). Some clones in this sample may be carry-over from other donors' samples. The CDR3 sequence is CASSWARARTDTQYF. As DNA, the CDR3 is TGTGCCAGCAGCTGGGCCCGGGCCCGCACAGATACGCAGTATTTT.